This T cell receptor beta chain originates from a study of T cell responses to AZD1222 COVID-19 vaccine. Assay: immunoSEQ multiplex PCR; the TCRdb copy retains only in-frame clones and omits some. The sample holds just under 150,000 clones, 89% seen once. Study results and caveats: In the spike-specific TCR repertoire, nearly half reportedly target unmutated variant regions. A mostly white British donor set with more females was recruited, and clonal diversity was possibly underestimated. Across spike, vaccine-associated CD4 TCRs were found, dominant at 160-218 and 743-854.

V was cut by 7 bases and J by 1 base, with 7 bases left in between. The CDR3 covers 11 residues. Germline CDR1 SQVTM, CDR2 ANQGSEA. Second-dose recipients at about 4 or about 12 weeks were treated as one pooled group. Comments on this clone: Its antigen is still unknown.

The sequence was collected from an adult who received the AZD1222 COVID-19 vaccine. The sequences come from peripheral blood, collected 28 days after the second AZD1222 dose. The rearrangement joins TRBV29-1 to TRBJ2-5; D unresolved. CDR3 loop: CSASPQETQYF. The DNA of the CDR3 is TGCAGCGCGAGTCCCCAAGAGACCCAGTACTTC.